These 6 T cell receptor beta chains originate from one sample sequenced in a study of cytomegalovirus exposure and HLA in healthy donors. The PCR had 60 Vbeta and 13 Jbeta primers. Here immunoSEQ multiplex PCR was the method, and the copy in TCRdb shows in-frame clones only, minus some. The data show some 200,000 clones, around three quarters seen once. Sequencing input: PBMCs. The receptors stem from a woman in her thirties in good health and CMV-seropositive.

The chain joins TRBV5-1 to TRBJ1-6; D is unresolved. CDR1 and CDR2 (germline): SGHRS, YFSETQ. Trimming shortened V by 0 bases and J by 10 bases, and 14 bases separated the two germline ends. CDR3 size: 15 residues. This CDR3 is CASSLGAGSSSPLHF. For the CDR3, the DNA is TGCGCCAGCAGCTTGGGGGCAGGTTCCTCCTCACCCCTCCACTTT.

This clone was counted between two and nine times. The chain has TRBV5-1 and TRBJ1-1, with TRBD1 as a possible D gene (5 bases). V gave up 5 bases and J gave up 7 bases, with 12 bases separating them. Germline CDR1 and CDR2: SGHRS and YFSETQ. This CDR3 contains 12 residues. In DNA, the CDR3 is TGCGCCAGCAGGGAAGTAGGGGATGAAGCTTTCTTT. It encodes CASREVGDEAFF.

This chain connects TRBV15 to TRBJ2-6, with a possible D match to TRBD1 (6 bases). V lost 3 bases to trimming and J lost 0 bases, with 9 bases between them. This CDR3 has 16 residues. Per the germline V gene, CDR1 is LNHNV and CDR2 is YYDKDF (reference sequence). The chain's CDR3 is CATSSPQGSGANVLTF. CDR3 in DNA: TGTGCCACCAGCAGTCCACAGGGCTCTGGGGCCAACGTCCTGACTTTC.

The chain links TRBV6-1 to TRBJ1-1; 9 bases align to TRBD1. The CDR3 is 14 residues long. The J segment lost 6 bases and the V segment lost 4 bases, leaving 6 bases of the junction unmatched. Germline assignment: CDR1 MNHNS and CDR2 SASEGT. The CDR3 DNA is TGTGCCAGCAGTGGGGGGACAGGGTTGGCTGAAGCTTTCTTT. It translates to CASSGGTGLAEAFF.

This chain links TRBV4-3 with TRBJ1-5; D ambiguous. The V gene lost 0 bases and the J gene lost 0 bases, with 15 bases spanning the gap. CDR3 length: 18 amino acids. Germline V CDR1 and CDR2: LGHNA, YSLEER. DNA for the CDR3: TGCGCCAGCAGCCAAGATCTTGGTGAGTCCGATAGCAATCAGCCCCAGCATTTT. As protein: CASSQDLGESDSNQPQHF.

J is TRBJ2-3 and V is TRBV21-1; the table's D call, TRBD1, was not checked against the DNA. TRBV21-1 is reported as a pseudogene. This CDR3 is built from 21 residues. The CDR3 sequence: CASSKPRDRGPRWSGTDTQYF. CDR3 sequence (DNA): TGTGCCAGCAGCAAGCCCCGGGACAGGGGTCCGAGGTGGTCCGGCACAGATACGCAGTATTTT.